These 16 T cell receptor beta chains originate from one sample sequenced in a study of blood T cell repertoires in COVID-19. Generated by immunoSEQ multiplex PCR, the TCRdb table keeps only in-frame clones and is missing some. The repertoire holds 95,000 to 150,000 clones, around 83% seen once, with 3% to 4.5% in the top ten. The material sequenced was PBMCs or T cells enriched from blood (not recorded which). Receptors originate from a woman under 40 who had recovered from COVID-19.

In this sample, this clone turned up a few times. The V and J genes are TRBV27 and TRBJ2-3; D is perhaps TRBD2 (6 bases). This CDR3 region has 14 residues. Trimming shortened V by 2 bases and J by 11 bases, and 17 bases separated the two germline ends. CDR1 is MNHEY and CDR2 is SMNVEV in the germline V gene (reference sequence). CDR3 in amino acids: CASSLGGSPLGQYF. The CDR3 coding sequence is TGTGCCAGCAGTTTAGGGGGGAGCCCTCTGGGGCAGTATTTT.

The chain is built from TRBV19 and TRBJ2-3, with TRBD2 matching over 14 bases. CDR3 length: 15 residues. J lost 5 bases, V lost 7 bases, and 5 bases had no gene match. CDR1 is LNHDA and CDR2 is SQIVND in the germline V gene (reference sequence). The CDR3 DNA reads TGTGCCAGTACCGGGACTAGCGGGAGTGGAGATACGCAGTATTTT. Translation: CASTGTSGSGDTQYF. The full variable domain, in which reference TRBV19 and TRBJ2-3 provide the parts outside the CDR3, is DGGITQSPKYLFRKEGQNVTLSCEQNLNHDAMYWYRQDPGQGLRLIYYSQIVNDFQKGDIAEGYSVSREKKESFPLTVTSAQKNPTAFYLCASTGTSGSGDTQYFGPGTRLTVL.

CDR3 sequence (DNA): TGTGCCAGCAGCCGGCCCACGGGGCGGGAGACGACAGATACGCAGTATTTT. As protein: CASSRPTGRETTDTQYF. The rearrangement joins TRBV28 to TRBJ2-3, with 7 bases fitting TRBD2. The CDR3 spans 17 residues. V was pared by 6 bases and J by 3 bases, with 15 bases of the junction left unmatched. The germline gives CDR1 MDHEN, CDR2 SYDVKM. Looking up the rest from reference TRBV28 and TRBJ2-3 gives the full variable domain: DVKVTQSSRYLVKRTGEKVFLECVQDMDHENMFWYRQDPGLGLRLIYFSYDVKMKEKGDIPEGYSVSREKKERFSLILESASTNQTSMYLCASSRPTGRETTDTQYFGPGTRLTVL.

This clone was observed a few times. This chain uses TRBV6-2 or TRBV6-3 with TRBJ2-6; D call uncertain. The CDR3 has 16 residues. Germline V CDR1 and CDR2: MNHEY, SVGEGT. V was trimmed by 0 bases and J by 0 bases, leaving 6 bases between them. CDR3 protein: CASSYSGSSGANVLTF. CDR3 DNA: TGTGCCAGCAGTTACTCGGGCAGCTCTGGGGCCAACGTCCTGACTTTC.

The chain has TRBV19 and TRBJ2-1; D gene ambiguous. V was pared by 1 base and J by 0 bases, with 7 bases between. This CDR3 spans 15 amino acids. Germline loops: CDR1 LNHDA, CDR2 SQIVND (reference sequence). The CDR3 sequence: CASSIVRSSYNEQFF. CDR3 bases: TGTGCCAGTAGTATAGTAAGGAGCTCCTACAATGAGCAGTTCTTC.

The chain carries TRBV28 and TRBJ2-1; D is perhaps TRBD1 (5 bases). The germline CDR1 and CDR2 sequences are MDHEN and SYDVKM. The germline V and J ends were trimmed by 2 bases and 15 bases, with 14 bases remaining between them. CDR3 length equals 12 residues. The DNA for the CDR3 is TGTGCCAGCAGTTTAGGCCGACAGCTGCGGTTCTTC. This gives the protein CASSLGRQLRFF.

Details on this clone: No DNA is shown, since the ends of the CDR3 on it are uncertain; the CDR3 is the one TCRdb lists. The chain has TRBV30 and TRBJ2-7; TRBD2 is taken as the D call from the table, unchecked against the DNA. CDR1 and CDR2 from the germline V gene are GTSNPN and SVGIG (reference sequence). The CDR3 is 12 residues long, counting both termini. CDR3: CAWSTSGYEQYF.

The chain is built from TRBV18 and TRBJ2-4; D unclear. The V end lost 6 bases, the J end lost 5 bases, and 11 bases lay between the germline ends. Germline CDR1 KGHSH, CDR2 LQKENI. The CDR3 length is 13 residues. The CDR3 here is CASSAADQNIQYF. The DNA of the CDR3 is TGTGCCAGCTCGGCTGCCGATCAAAACATTCAGTACTTC. The variable domain in full, with the rest retrieved from reference TRBV18 and TRBJ2-4, is NAGVMQNPRHLVRRRGQEARLRCSPMKGHSHVYWYRQLPEEGLKFMVYLQKENIIDESGMPKERFSAEFPKEGPSILRIQQVVRGDSAAYFCASSAADQNIQYFGAGTRLSVL.

The chain has TRBV28 and TRBJ1-1; D is unresolved. The CDR3 contains 13 residues. Germline V gene sequence: CDR1 MDHEN, CDR2 SYDVKM. Trimming cost V 11 bases and J 1 base, with 14 bases left between them. The CDR3 here is CAGRPPGNTEAFF. DNA for the CDR3: TGTGCCGGTCGCCCCCCAGGGAACACTGAAGCTTTCTTT.

V gene TRBV5-1 combines with J gene TRBJ2-7; D unresolved. Germline V lookup: CDR1 SGHRS, CDR2 YFSETQ. This CDR3 comprises 15 residues. Trimming pared 3 bases from V and 0 bases from J, leaving 13 bases between. Here the CDR3 reads CASSSLLPSSYEQYF. CDR3 in DNA: TGCGCCAGCAGCTCTCTACTACCCAGCTCCTACGAGCAGTACTTC.

The rearrangement joins TRBV10-3 to TRBJ2-2; unclear D gene. This CDR3 has 12 amino acids. CDR1 is ENHRY and CDR2 is SYGVKD in the germline V gene. V lost 3 bases to trimming and J lost 6 bases, with 5 bases between them. CDR3 nucleotide sequence: TGTGCCATCAGTGACCCAGCCGGGGAGCTGTTTTTT. It encodes CAISDPAGELFF.

The sample holds many counts of this clone. CDR3 DNA: TGTGCCAGCAGTTTAATCTTCGGCTGGGCTAGCGGGTGGGATGAGCAGTACTTC. This encodes CASSLIFGWASGWDEQYF. The rearrangement links TRBV28 to TRBJ2-7; 8 nucleotides line up with TRBD2. V shed 2 bases and J 7 bases; nucleotides not matched to a gene: 19. Germline CDR1 MDHEN, CDR2 SYDVKM. There are 18 residues in the CDR3.

The V gene is TRBV9, the J gene TRBJ1-5, with 9 bases identical to TRBD1. The CDR3 totals 14 residues. V shed 0 bases, J shed 5 bases, and the junction held 0 bases outside the gene matches. CDR1 and CDR2 from the germline V gene are SGDLS and YYNGEE. The CDR3 DNA is TGTGCCAGCAGCGTAGGGACAGGGGATCAGCCCCAGCATTTT. Translated, it gives CASSVGTGDQPQHF.

The V gene is TRBV28, the J gene TRBJ1-1; TRBD1 agrees at 9 bases. The CDR3 has 17 amino acids. V lost 5 bases, J lost 0 bases, and 10 bases stayed unmatched. Germline V lookup: CDR1 MDHEN, CDR2 SYDVKM. CDR3 DNA: TGTGCCAGCAGTCCCGAAGGGACAGGGTGGTTGAACACTGAAGCTTTCTTT. Protein: CASSPEGTGWLNTEAFF. The full variable domain, its missing parts supplied by reference TRBV28 and TRBJ1-1, is DVKVTQSSRYLVKRTGEKVFLECVQDMDHENMFWYRQDPGLGLRLIYFSYDVKMKEKGDIPEGYSVSREKKERFSLILESASTNQTSMYLCASSPEGTGWLNTEAFFGQGTRLTVV.

This clone was detected only once. This rearrangement joins TRBV11-1 to TRBJ2-7; TRBD1 agrees at 7 bases. This CDR3 is 15 amino acids long. CDR1 and CDR2 (germline): SGHAT, FQDESV (reference sequence). V lost 3 bases to trimming and J lost 2 bases; unmatched junction nucleotides: 7. CDR3 amino acids: CASSLAGTEPYEQYF. CDR3 DNA sequence: TGTGCCAGCAGCTTGGCCGGGACAGAGCCCTACGAGCAGTACTTC.

The rearrangement links TRBV4-2 to TRBJ2-1, with D tentatively TRBD2 (6 bases). V lost 0 bases, J lost 0 bases, and 9 bases lay in between. The germline gives CDR1 LGHNA, CDR2 YNFKEQ. The CDR3 has 16 amino acids. The CDR3 DNA is TGTGCCAGCAGCCAAGATCTAGCGAGCTCCTACAATGAGCAGTTCTTC. Protein: CASSQDLASSYNEQFF.